A selection of T cell receptor beta chains follows, all from one sample in a study of response to subunit inactivated influenza vaccine. TCRdb re-called the RT-PCR reads with MiXCR, one entry per CDR3 protein. The sample carries about 160,000 distinct CDR3 sequences, roughly a tenth recorded once. The specimen comprised non-naive T cells sorted from PBMCs, sampled about 40 days after vaccination. The receptors shown here come from a middle-aged man who received an inactivated influenza vaccine. Each CDR3 is given without its conserved first and last residue. Fields, in order: CDR3 protein, V gene.

SADLRGQGNQPQH | TRBV20-1
ASSFTGLNEQY | TRBV28
ASSRRDFSTDTQY | TRBV4-1
SAFRGAIVEQY | TRBV20-1
ASSLGTDITDTQY | TRBV7-9
SAGTSLGTDTQY | TRBV20-1
ASSLATAHQETQY | TRBV5-1
AARETNNSPLH | TRBV28
ASRRTDEANYGYT | TRBV11-2
ASSPPNSGGASEQF | TRBV18
ASAGPYEQY | TRBV6-5
ASSQDFGGNTGELF | TRBV4-3
ASRVRQGAGANVLT | TRBV6-2/TRBV6-3
ASSVGWSQETQY | TRBV9
ASRPTVDTDTQY | TRBV5-1